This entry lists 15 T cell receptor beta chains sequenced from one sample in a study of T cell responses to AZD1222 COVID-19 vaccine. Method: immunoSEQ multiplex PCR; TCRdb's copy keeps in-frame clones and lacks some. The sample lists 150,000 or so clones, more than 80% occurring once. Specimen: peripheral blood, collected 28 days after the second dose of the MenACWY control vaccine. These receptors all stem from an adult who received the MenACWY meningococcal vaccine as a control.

The CDR3 bases are TGTGCCAGCAGTTCGACAGGGTATAGCAATCAGCCCCAGCATTTT. It translates to CASSSTGYSNQPQHF. The genes are TRBV27 and TRBJ1-5, with 7 bases identical to TRBD1. This CDR3 is built from 15 residues. The V and J ends lost 4 bases and 0 bases, in that order; junction bases with no gene match: 3. Germline CDR1 is MNHEY and CDR2 is SMNVEV (reference sequence).

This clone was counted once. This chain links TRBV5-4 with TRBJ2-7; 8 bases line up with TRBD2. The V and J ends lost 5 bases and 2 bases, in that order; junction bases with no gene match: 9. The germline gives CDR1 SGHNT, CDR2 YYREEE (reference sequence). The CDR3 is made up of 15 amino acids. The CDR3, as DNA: TGTGCCAGCAGTCACGGGGGGGTGGCCGCCTACGAGCAGTACTTC. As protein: CASSHGGVAAYEQYF. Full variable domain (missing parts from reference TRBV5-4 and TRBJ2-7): ETGVTQSPTHLIKTRGQQVTLRCSSQSGHNTVSWYQQALGQGPQFIFQYYREEENGRGNFPPRFSGLQFPNYSSELNVNALELDDSALYLCASSHGGVAAYEQYFGPGTRLTVT.

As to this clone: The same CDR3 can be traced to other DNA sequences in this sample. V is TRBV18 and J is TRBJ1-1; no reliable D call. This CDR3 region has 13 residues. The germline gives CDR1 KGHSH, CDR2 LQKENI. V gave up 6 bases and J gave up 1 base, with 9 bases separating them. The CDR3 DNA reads TGTGCCAGCTCCCCTCTTGAGAACACTGAAGCTTTCTTT. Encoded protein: CASSPLENTEAFF.

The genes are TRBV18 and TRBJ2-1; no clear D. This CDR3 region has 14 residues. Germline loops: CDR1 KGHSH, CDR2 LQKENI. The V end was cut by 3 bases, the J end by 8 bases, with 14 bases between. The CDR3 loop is CASSPGSGLYEQFF. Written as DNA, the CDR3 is TGTGCCAGCTCACCGGGCTCCGGTTTGTATGAGCAGTTCTTC.

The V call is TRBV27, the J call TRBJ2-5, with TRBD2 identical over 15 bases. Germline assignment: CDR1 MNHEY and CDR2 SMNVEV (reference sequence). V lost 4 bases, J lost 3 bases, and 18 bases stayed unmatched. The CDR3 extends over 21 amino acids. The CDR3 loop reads CASSSMTGLGLAGGKEETQYF. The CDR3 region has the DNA TGTGCCAGCAGTTCCATGACAGGGCTCGGACTAGCGGGAGGGAAGGAAGAGACCCAGTACTTC.

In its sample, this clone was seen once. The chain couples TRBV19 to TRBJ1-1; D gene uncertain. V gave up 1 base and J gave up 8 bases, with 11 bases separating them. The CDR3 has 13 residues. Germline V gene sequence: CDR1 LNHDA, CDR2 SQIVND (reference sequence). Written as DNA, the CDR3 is TGTGCCAGTAGTATAGTCGGCCTCACAGAAGCTTTCTTT. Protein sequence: CASSIVGLTEAFF.

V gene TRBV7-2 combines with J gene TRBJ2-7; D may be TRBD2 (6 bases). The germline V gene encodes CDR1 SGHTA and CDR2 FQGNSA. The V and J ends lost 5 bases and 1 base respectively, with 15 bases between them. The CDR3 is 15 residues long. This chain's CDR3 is CASSPPAGRSYEQYF. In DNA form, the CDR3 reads TGTGCCAGCAGCCCCCCAGCGGGTCGGTCCTACGAGCAGTACTTC.

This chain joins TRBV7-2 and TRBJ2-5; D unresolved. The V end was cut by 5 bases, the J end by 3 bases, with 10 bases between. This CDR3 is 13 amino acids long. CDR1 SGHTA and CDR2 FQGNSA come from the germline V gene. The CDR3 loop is CASSPYAEETQYF. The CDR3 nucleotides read TGTGCCAGCAGCCCCTATGCCGAAGAGACCCAGTACTTC.

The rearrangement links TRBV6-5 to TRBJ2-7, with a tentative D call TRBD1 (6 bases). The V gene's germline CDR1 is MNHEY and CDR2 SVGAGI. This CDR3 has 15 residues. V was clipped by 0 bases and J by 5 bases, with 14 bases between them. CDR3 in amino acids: CASSYSWGPLDEQYF. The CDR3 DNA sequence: TGTGCCAGCAGTTACTCATGGGGGCCCCTGGACGAGCAGTACTTC.

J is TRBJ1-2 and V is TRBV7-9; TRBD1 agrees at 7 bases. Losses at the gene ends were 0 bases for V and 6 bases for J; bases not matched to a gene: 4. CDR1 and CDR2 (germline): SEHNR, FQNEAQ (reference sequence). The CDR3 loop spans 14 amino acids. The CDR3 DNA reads TGTGCCAGCAGCTTAGCCCTAGGGGGCCATGGCTACACCTTC. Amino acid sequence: CASSLALGGHGYTF.

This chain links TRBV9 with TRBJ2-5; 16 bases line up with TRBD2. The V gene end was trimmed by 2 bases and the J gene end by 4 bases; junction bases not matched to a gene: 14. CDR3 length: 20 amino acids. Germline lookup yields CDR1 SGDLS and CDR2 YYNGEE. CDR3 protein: CASSVGPGLAGGRVGETQYF. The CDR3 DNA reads TGTGCCAGCAGCGTGGGACCGGGACTAGCGGGAGGGAGGGTAGGAGAGACCCAGTACTTC. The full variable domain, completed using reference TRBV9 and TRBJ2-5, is DSGVTQTPKHLITATGQRVTLRCSPRSGDLSVYWYQQSLDQGLQFLIQYYNGEERAKGNILERFSAQQFPDLHSELNLSSLELGDSALYFCASSVGPGLAGGRVGETQYFGPGTRLLVL.

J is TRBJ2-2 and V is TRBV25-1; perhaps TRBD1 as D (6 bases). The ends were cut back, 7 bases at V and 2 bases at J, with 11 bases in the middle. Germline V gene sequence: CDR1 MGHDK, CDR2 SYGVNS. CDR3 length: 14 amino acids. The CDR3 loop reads CASKATGNTGELFF. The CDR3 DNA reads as TGTGCCAGCAAAGCGACAGGAAACACCGGGGAGCTGTTTTTT.

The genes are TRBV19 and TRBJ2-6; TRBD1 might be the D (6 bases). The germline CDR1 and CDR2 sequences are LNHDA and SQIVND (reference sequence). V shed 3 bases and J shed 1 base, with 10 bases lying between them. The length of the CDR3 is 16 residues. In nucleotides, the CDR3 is TGTGCCAGTAGTATGGATCAGGGGTCTGGGGCCAACGTCCTGACTTTC. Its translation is CASSMDQGSGANVLTF.

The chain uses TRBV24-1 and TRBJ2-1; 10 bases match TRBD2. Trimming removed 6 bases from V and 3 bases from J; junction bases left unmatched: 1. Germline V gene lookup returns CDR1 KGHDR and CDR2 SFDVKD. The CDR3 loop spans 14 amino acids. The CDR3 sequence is CATSRTSGYNEQFF. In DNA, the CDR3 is TGTGCCACCAGTAGGACTAGCGGCTACAATGAGCAGTTCTTC.

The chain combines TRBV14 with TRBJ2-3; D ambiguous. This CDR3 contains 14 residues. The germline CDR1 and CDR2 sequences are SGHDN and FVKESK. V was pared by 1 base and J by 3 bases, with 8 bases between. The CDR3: CASSQGVWTDTQYF. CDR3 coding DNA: TGTGCCAGCAGCCAAGGTGTGTGGACAGATACGCAGTATTTT.